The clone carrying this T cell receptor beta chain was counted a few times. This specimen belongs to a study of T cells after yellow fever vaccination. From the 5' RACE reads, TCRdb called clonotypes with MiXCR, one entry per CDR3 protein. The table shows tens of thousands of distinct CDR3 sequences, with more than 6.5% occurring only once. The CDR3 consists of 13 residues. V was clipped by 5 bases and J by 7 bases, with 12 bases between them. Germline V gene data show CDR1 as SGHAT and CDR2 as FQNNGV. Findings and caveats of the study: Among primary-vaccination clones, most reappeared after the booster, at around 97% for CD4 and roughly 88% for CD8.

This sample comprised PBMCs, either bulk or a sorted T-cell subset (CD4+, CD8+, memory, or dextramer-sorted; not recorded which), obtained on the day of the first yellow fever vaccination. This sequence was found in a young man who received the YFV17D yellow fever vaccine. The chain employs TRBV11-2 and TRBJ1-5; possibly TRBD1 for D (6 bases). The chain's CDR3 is CASSRGGRQPQHF. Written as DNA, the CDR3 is TGTGCCAGCAGCCGCGGGGGCCGCCAGCCCCAGCATTTT.